Below are 18 T cell receptor beta chains sequenced from a single sample in a study of beta chain features in type 1 diabetes. Study-level results: Across all four CD4+ subsets, people with type 1 diabetes showed modestly shorter TCRB CDR3s.

Their antigen targets remain unknown. Expressed TCRB transcripts were sequenced after all isolated RNA was converted to cDNA. Libraries were prepared by immunoSEQ multiplex PCR; TCRdb keeps only in-frame clonotypes and omits some of them. This table has around 140,000 clones, roughly 10% appearing once. The sample was central memory CD4+ T cells from blood. These receptors were obtained from a young man with type 1 diabetes.

This clone appeared many times. The rearrangement joins TRBV11-2 to TRBJ2-1, with D unresolved. The V and J ends lost 5 bases and 0 bases respectively, with 8 bases between them. The length of the CDR3 is 14 residues. Germline V gene sequence: CDR1 SGHAT, CDR2 FQNNGV. The CDR3 region has the DNA TGTGCCAGCAGCCCCACGGGCTCCTACAATGAGCAGTTCTTC. Protein product: CASSPTGSYNEQFF.

This clone was found a few times. The chain joins TRBV19 to TRBJ2-3, with D tentatively TRBD2 (6 bases). The length of the CDR3 is 14 residues. Germline CDR1 reads LNHDA; CDR2 reads SQIVND (reference sequence). V lost 7 bases and J 0 bases, leaving 11 bases between the germline ends. CDR3 DNA: TGTGCCAGTACCGGGGGATCTAGCACAGATACGCAGTATTTT. Translating gives CASTGGSSTDTQYF.

This clone was found a few times. The chain couples TRBV7-3 to TRBJ1-1; 10 nucleotides align to TRBD1. Germline CDR1 and CDR2: SGHTA and FQGTGA. The CDR3 runs 14 residues. Losses at the gene ends were 5 bases for V and 3 bases for J; bases not matched to a gene: 3. As DNA, the CDR3 is TGTGCCAGCAGCCCAGGACAGGGGGACACTGAAGCTTTCTTT. It yields the protein CASSPGQGDTEAFF.

The sample holds a few counts of this clone. CDR3 DNA: TGTGCCAGCAGCTTAGTAGCTGGGGAGCAGTACTTC. Its protein is CASSLVAGEQYF. V is TRBV7-8 and J is TRBJ2-7; unclear D gene. The V and J ends lost 1 base and 7 bases respectively, with 8 bases between them. The V gene's germline CDR1 is SGHVS and CDR2 FQNEAQ. This CDR3 has 12 residues.

This clone has more than one count but fewer than ten. The chain employs TRBV7-2 and TRBJ2-3; no clear D gene. The CDR3 covers 13 residues. Germline V gene sequence: CDR1 SGHTA, CDR2 FQGNSA. V gave up 0 bases and J gave up 3 bases, with 4 bases separating them. The CDR3 DNA sequence: TGTGCCAGCAGCTTAGCCACTACAGATACGCAGTATTTT. Its translation: CASSLATTDTQYF.

The V call is TRBV27, the J call TRBJ2-1; 7 bases are shared with TRBD1. Germline-derived CDR1 and CDR2 are MNHEY and SMNVEV (reference sequence). Trimming cost V 6 bases and J 2 bases; bases outside gene matches: 4. The CDR3 loop spans 14 amino acids. In DNA, the CDR3 is TGTGCCAGCAGCAGACAGGGTCCCTACAATGAGCAGTTCTTC. Protein sequence: CASSRQGPYNEQFF.

This clone has a handful of counts. The gene calls are TRBV7-9 and TRBJ1-6; TRBD1 might be the D (5 bases). Germline loops: CDR1 SEHNR, CDR2 FQNEAQ (reference sequence). V lost 1 base and J lost 8, with 12 bases in between. The CDR3 runs to 15 residues. The CDR3 region is CASSLGGVRDSPLHF. The CDR3 bases are TGTGCCAGCAGCTTAGGGGGGGTTCGCGATTCACCCCTCCACTTT.

CDR3 coding DNA: TGTGCCAGCAGGCGGACTAGCGGGGGCATCGACACAGATACGCAGTATTTT. It specifies CASRRTSGGIDTDTQYF. This chain connects TRBV5-4 to TRBJ2-3, with 13 bases matching TRBD2. CDR1 and CDR2 from the germline V gene are SGHNT and YYREEE (reference sequence). V gave up 5 bases and J gave up 2 bases; unmatched junction bases: 8. The CDR3 runs to 17 residues.

The chain links TRBV7-2 to TRBJ2-5, with TRBD2 matching over 8 bases. Germline V gene lookup returns CDR1 SGHTA and CDR2 FQGNSA. After removal of 0 bases from V and 3 bases from J, the junction contained 9 bases not matched to a gene. This CDR3 comprises 17 residues. CDR3 region: CASSLASSGVSKETQYF. The DNA for the CDR3 is TGTGCCAGCAGCTTAGCGAGTAGCGGGGTGAGCAAAGAGACCCAGTACTTC.

The chain joins TRBV28 to TRBJ2-5, with D possibly being TRBD1 (5 bases). CDR3 size: 14 residues. The ends were cut back, 3 bases at V and 1 base at J, with 9 bases in the middle. CDR1 MDHEN and CDR2 SYDVKM come from the germline V gene. CDR3 sequence reads: CASSLAGPQETQYF. The CDR3 coding sequence is TGTGCCAGCAGTTTGGCAGGGCCCCAAGAGACCCAGTACTTC.

The rearrangement links TRBV28 to TRBJ1-3; D is ambiguous. The CDR3 spans 15 residues. Trimming left V 5 bases short and J 0 bases short, with 11 bases between. Germline-derived CDR1 and CDR2 are MDHEN and SYDVKM. CDR3 coding DNA: TGTGCCAGCAGTCCCCCAGGTACCTCTGGAAACACCATATATTTT. Translated, it gives CASSPPGTSGNTIYF.

In its sample, this clone was seen a few times. The chain uses TRBV5-1 and TRBJ2-5, with D hard to call. Looked up from germline, CDR1 is SGHRS and CDR2 is YFSETQ. V dropped 3 bases and J dropped 0 bases, with 3 bases sitting between them. The CDR3 totals 12 residues. The CDR3 nucleotides are TGCGCCAGCAGCTCCAACCAAGAGACCCAGTACTTC. Its translation is CASSSNQETQYF.

This clone has only a few counts. The chain couples TRBV5-6 to TRBJ2-5; D gene uncertain. Per the germline V gene, CDR1 is SGHDT and CDR2 is YYEEEE. V shed 4 bases and J shed 5 bases, with 9 bases lying between them. This CDR3 is 12 amino acids long. The CDR3 DNA sequence: TGTGCCAGCAGCACTACGCGGGAGACCCAGTACTTC. Translated, it gives CASSTTRETQYF. Supplemented by reference TRBV5-6 and TRBJ2-5, the full variable domain reads DAGVTQSPTHLIKTRGQQVTLRCSPKSGHDTVSWYQQALGQGPQFIFQYYEEEERQRGNFPDRFSGHQFPNYSSELNVNALLLGDSALYLCASSTTRETQYFGPGTRLLVL.

This clone came up a few times. The rearrangement joins TRBV5-1 to TRBJ1-1; 11 bases are shared with TRBD1. CDR1 is SGHRS and CDR2 is YFSETQ in the germline V gene. The length of the CDR3 is 16 residues. V was clipped by 5 bases and J by 0 bases; unmatched bases: 6. The CDR3 nucleotides read TGCGCCAGCAGAGGCGGACAGGGGGCGATGAACACTGAAGCTTTCTTT. Residues: CASRGGQGAMNTEAFF. The full variable domain, in which reference TRBV5-1 and TRBJ1-1 provide the parts outside the CDR3, is KAGVTQTPRYLIKTRGQQVTLSCSPISGHRSVSWYQQTPGQGLQFLFEYFSETQRNKGNFPGRFSGRQFSNSRSEMNVSTLELGDSALYLCASRGGQGAMNTEAFFGQGTRLTVV.

This clone was counted a few times. The rearrangement uses TRBV27 and TRBJ1-5, with 8 positions matching TRBD1. J gave up 0 bases and V 9 bases, and 10 bases lay outside the gene matches. Germline CDR1 and CDR2: MNHEY and SMNVEV (reference sequence). The CDR3 length is 16 residues. CDR3 coding DNA: TGTGCCAGACCGGGACAGGTTCCCGATAGCAATCAGCCCCAGCATTTT. It codes for CARPGQVPDSNQPQHF.

This rearrangement joins TRBV6-1 to TRBJ2-1; D gene uncertain. Germline V gene sequence: CDR1 MNHNS, CDR2 SASEGT. V was cut by 10 bases and J by 4 bases, with 20 bases left in between. The CDR3 has 15 residues. The CDR3 is CATATTGIIYNEQFF. Here the CDR3 DNA reads TGTGCCACCGCGACGACTGGAATCATTTACAATGAGCAGTTCTTC.

This clone was detected only a few times. This chain joins TRBV20-1 and TRBJ1-4, with D possibly TRBD1 on 5 matching bases. Trimming took 5 bases from V and 10 from J, leaving 11 bases between them. The germline gives CDR1 DFQATT, CDR2 SNEGSKA (reference sequence). This CDR3 has 11 residues. CDR3 loop: CSAWVGGKLFF. The CDR3 DNA follows: TGCAGTGCTTGGGTGGGGGGAAAACTGTTTTTT.

This clone has only a few counts. The chain recombines TRBV28 with TRBJ1-2; D call uncertain. Trimming stripped 6 bases from V and 5 bases from J, with 16 bases between. Germline CDR1 MDHEN, CDR2 SYDVKM. This CDR3 comprises 14 residues. The chain's CDR3 is CASRTGGGRYGYTF. In DNA form, the CDR3 reads TGTGCCAGCAGGACGGGCGGAGGACGATATGGCTACACCTTC.